These 29 T cell receptor beta chains originate from one sample sequenced in a study of T cell repertoires in cytomegalovirus infection. TCRdb processed the reads anew with MiXCR; each CDR3 protein has one entry. The sample includes roughly 500,000 distinct CDR3 sequences, more than 15% of them seen just once. The sequencing input was CD8+ T cells from PBMCs. These TCRs come from a human donor in good health (CMV status not recorded). Some clones in this sample may be carry-over from other donors' samples.

The sample holds many counts of this clonotype. The chain carries TRBV6-6 and TRBJ1-2, with 11 bases that match TRBD1. Per germline, CDR1 MNHNY and CDR2 SVGAGI (reference sequence). The CDR3 is made up of 17 amino acids. V lost 4 bases, J lost 4 bases, and 11 bases stayed unmatched. The DNA for the CDR3 is TGTGCCAGCAGTTCCGACGGACAGGGGGCTCTCTCCTATGGCTACACCTTC. Translated: CASSSDGQGALSYGYTF.

The sample holds many counts of this clonotype. The chain uses TRBV7-9 and TRBJ2-7; no clear D. V lost 1 base, J lost 0 bases, and 10 bases lay in between. There are 15 residues in the CDR3. Germline CDR1 reads SEHNR; CDR2 reads FQNEAQ (reference sequence). In nucleotides, the CDR3 is TGTGCCAGCAGCTTAGTTGCCCCGAGCTCCTACGAGCAGTACTTC. It encodes CASSLVAPSSYEQYF.

This clonotype was seen more than once but under ten times. Here the CDR3 DNA reads TGTGCCAGCAGCGGAGGACAGGGCAACGAGCAGTACTTC. As protein: CASSGGQGNEQYF. J is TRBJ2-7 and V is TRBV9, with TRBD1 matching 8 bases. This CDR3 has 13 amino acids. CDR1 is SGDLS and CDR2 is YYNGEE in the germline V gene. V lost 3 bases, J lost 5 bases, and 4 bases stayed unmatched.

This clonotype was seen repeatedly, ten times or more. V gene TRBV6-5 combines with J gene TRBJ1-2, with 8 nucleotides matching TRBD1. Germline CDR1 and CDR2: MNHEY and SVGAGI. J lost 7 bases, V lost 5 bases, and 3 bases had no gene match. The CDR3 is made up of 12 amino acids. Here the CDR3 DNA reads TGTGCCAGCAGTCAGGGGGCGCGTGGCTACACCTTC. Its translation: CASSQGARGYTF.

This clonotype was observed at least ten times. The chain couples TRBV27 to TRBJ1-1; 8 positions agree with TRBD1. The CDR3 sequence is 14 residues long. The ends lost 1 base at V and 11 bases at J; junction bases unmatched: 9. CDR1 and CDR2 from the germline V gene are MNHEY and SMNVEV (reference sequence). This chain's CDR3 is CASSLYTGGSDAFF. The CDR3 nucleotides read TGTGCCAGCAGTTTATATACAGGGGGGAGTGATGCTTTCTTT.

This clonotype was detected many times. The CDR3 spells CASSGPRPGLYDNEQFF. For the CDR3, the DNA is TGTGCCAGCAGTGGCCCGAGACCGGGTCTGTATGACAATGAGCAGTTCTTC. The chain recombines TRBV6-1 with TRBJ2-1; no firm D call. The length of the CDR3 is 17 residues. Trimming took 4 bases from V and 5 from J, leaving 21 bases between them. Germline CDR1 and CDR2: MNHNS and SASEGT.

This clonotype was observed many times. The chain combines TRBV12-3 or TRBV12-4 with TRBJ2-1; a possible D gene is TRBD2 (5 bases). Trimming stripped 3 bases from V and 8 bases from J, with 11 bases between. The CDR3 is made up of 13 amino acids. In nucleotides, the CDR3 is TGTGCCAGCAGTTTGTCTGGGAGAGATGAGCAGTTCTTC. It specifies CASSLSGRDEQFF.

This clonotype appeared many times. The CDR3, as DNA: TGTGCCAGCATCCCCTCGGGGGAGGGACCTGAAGCTTTCTTT. Translated, it gives CASIPSGEGPEAFF. This chain links TRBV2 with TRBJ1-1; D may be TRBD1 (5 bases). The V gene lost 7 bases and the J gene lost 6 bases, with 18 bases spanning the gap. This CDR3 spans 14 amino acids. The germline CDR1 and CDR2 sequences are SNHLY and FYNNEI.

This clonotype was recorded many times. The chain is built from TRBV4-1 and TRBJ2-7; 7 nucleotides line up with TRBD1. Germline CDR1 is MGHRA and CDR2 is YSYEKL. V dropped 0 bases and J dropped 4; count of bases not matched to a gene: 6. CDR3 size: 15 residues. The CDR3 sequence: CASSQDHRGPYEQYF. CDR3 nucleotides: TGCGCCAGCAGCCAAGACCACAGGGGCCCATACGAGCAGTACTTC.

This clonotype was counted a few times. The chain employs TRBV29-1 and TRBJ1-4, with 7 bases fitting TRBD1. V lost 7 bases and J lost 5; bases outside the gene matches: 7. CDR1 and CDR2 (germline): SQVTM, ANQGSEA. The CDR3 covers 13 residues. The CDR3 reads CSAFDRVNEKLFF. CDR3 in DNA: TGCAGCGCATTTGACAGGGTCAATGAAAAACTGTTTTTT.

This clonotype was seen more than once but under ten times. V is TRBV5-8 and J is TRBJ1-1, with D uncertain. Trimming pared 2 bases from V and 5 bases from J, leaving 10 bases between. This CDR3 has 13 residues. Germline CDR1 and CDR2: SGHTS and YDEGEE. DNA of the CDR3: TGTGCCAGCAGCTTACCACTCAGGACTGAAGCTTTCTTT. It translates to CASSLPLRTEAFF.

The chain is built from TRBV29-1 and TRBJ1-1, with D unclear. The CDR3 extends over 13 amino acids. Germline CDR1 and CDR2: SQVTM and ANQGSEA. V was trimmed by 5 bases and J by 5 bases, leaving 15 bases between them. CDR3 residues: CSVFLSVQTEAFF. The CDR3 DNA reads as TGCAGCGTTTTTCTCTCGGTGCAGACTGAAGCTTTCTTT.

The table lists this clonotype with many counts. The chain employs TRBV4-2 and TRBJ2-7; TRBD2 aligns across 11 bases. Per the germline V gene, CDR1 is LGHNA and CDR2 is YNFKEQ. CDR3 length: 18 amino acids. Trimming removed 4 bases from V and 1 base from J; junction bases left unmatched: 12. CDR3 sequence (DNA): TGTGCCAGCAGCCTCGCGACGGAACTAGCGGGGGATTCCTACGAGCAGTACTTC. Its protein product is CASSLATELAGDSYEQYF.

At least ten counts were recorded for this clonotype. The chain uses TRBV15 and TRBJ2-7, with 10 nucleotides matching TRBD2. Germline CDR1 LNHNV, CDR2 YYDKDF (reference sequence). Trimming took 0 bases from V and 2 from J; bases not matched to a gene: 13. The CDR3 runs 19 residues. CDR3 sequence: CATSRDRAGGLGNPYEQYF. In DNA form, the CDR3 reads TGTGCCACCAGCAGAGATAGAGCGGGAGGGCTGGGAAACCCCTACGAGCAGTACTTC.

Concerning this clonotype itself: Given the absence of the conserved phenylalanine or tryptophan at the CDR3 end, a read error is likely. No DNA is shown, since the ends of the CDR3 on it are uncertain; the CDR3 is the one TCRdb lists. The V and J genes are TRBV27 and TRBJ1-1. Including both end residues, the CDR3 is 10 amino acids long. Germline V gene data show CDR1 as MNHEY and CDR2 as SMNVEV (reference sequence). CDR3 in amino acids: CASSLLNRSL.

This clonotype came up many times. The V gene is TRBV7-9, the J gene TRBJ2-5; TRBD1 matches at 8 bases. The CDR3 sequence is 14 residues long. Germline V lookup: CDR1 SEHNR, CDR2 FQNEAQ (reference sequence). V trimming: 5 bases; J trimming: 5 bases; junction bases outside the gene matches: 7. The CDR3 DNA follows: TGTGCCAGCAGCCCCACGACAGGGGTTGAGACCCAGTACTTC. Translation gives CASSPTTGVETQYF.

This clonotype was counted ten times or more. V and J are TRBV6-1 and TRBJ2-7; D remains ambiguous. With 2 bases removed from V and 3 bases from J, the gap between germline ends came to 8 bases. The germline CDR1 and CDR2 sequences are MNHNS and SASEGT. The CDR3 is made up of 13 amino acids. The CDR3 DNA is TGTGCCAGCAGTGAAACTGGGGACTACGAGCAGTACTTC. It yields the protein CASSETGDYEQYF.

This clonotype has only a few counts. V usage is TRBV29-1 and J usage is TRBJ2-1; 9 bases line up with TRBD2. The length of the CDR3 is 17 residues. V lost 0 bases, J lost 8 bases, and 14 bases stayed unmatched. The V gene's germline CDR1 is SQVTM and CDR2 ANQGSEA. CDR3: CSVEDGDSGRGGDEQFF. The CDR3 region has the DNA TGCAGCGTTGAAGATGGGGATAGCGGGAGAGGGGGCGATGAGCAGTTCTTC.

Worth noting for this clonotype: A read error may be the cause here, since a much bigger clone is one base away. The CDR3 DNA follows: TGTGCCAGCAGCTCCACTAGCGGCTCCTACAATGAGCAGTTATTC. This codes for CASSSTSGSYNEQLF. V usage is TRBV7-8 and J usage is TRBJ2-1, with 8 bases lining up with TRBD2. CDR3 length equals 15 residues. The germline CDR1 and CDR2 sequences are SGHVS and FQNEAQ. Using reference TRBV7-8 and TRBJ2-1 for the parts outside the CDR3, the full variable domain is GAGVSQSPRYKVAKRGQDVALRCDPISGHVSLFWYQQALGQGPEFLTYFQNEAQLDKSGLPSDRFFAERPEGSVSTLKIQRTQQEDSAVYLCASSSTSGSYNEQLFGPGTRLTVL.

In its sample, this clonotype was seen many times. V gene TRBV11-2 combines with J gene TRBJ2-1, with 14 bases lining up with TRBD2. The trim removed 4 bases at V and 0 bases at J, leaving 8 bases unmatched. Germline V gene lookup returns CDR1 SGHAT and CDR2 FQNNGV. This CDR3 region has 19 residues. CDR3 DNA sequence: TGTGCCAGCAGCTCGAGACTAGCGGGGGGGCCGGGCTCCTACAATGAGCAGTTCTTC. Protein sequence: CASSSRLAGGPGSYNEQFF.

This clonotype was detected only a few times. The chain couples TRBV11-1 to TRBJ2-5; TRBD1 aligns across 9 bases. Unmatched junction bases numbered 13, after V lost 4 bases and J lost 4 bases. CDR3 length: 17 amino acids. Germline CDR1 is SGHAT and CDR2 is FQDESV (reference sequence). CDR3 sequence reads: CASSSTWGQGGGETQYF. The CDR3 DNA reads as TGTGCCAGCAGCTCGACGTGGGGACAGGGTGGGGGAGAGACCCAGTACTTC.

The gene calls are TRBV14 and TRBJ1-2, with a weak D call TRBD1 (5 bases). With 0 bases removed from V and 6 bases from J, the gap between germline ends came to 17 bases. This CDR3 is 16 amino acids long. Germline loops: CDR1 SGHDN, CDR2 FVKESK. CDR3 amino acids: CASSQDYRRELDGYTF. CDR3 sequence (DNA): TGTGCCAGCAGCCAAGATTACAGGCGGGAATTGGATGGCTACACCTTC.

The V and J genes are TRBV20-1 and TRBJ2-6, with D perhaps given as TRBD1 or TRBD2 (6 bases each). Germline V lookup: CDR1 DFQATT, CDR2 SNEGSKA (reference sequence). Trimming cost V 1 base and J 0 bases, with 13 bases left between them. The CDR3 loop spans 17 amino acids. CDR3 coding DNA: TGCAGTGCTAGAGGTCCGGGGGCTCCCTCTGGGGCCAACGTCCTGACTTTC. It translates to CSARGPGAPSGANVLTF.

This clonotype was observed at least ten times. The gene calls are TRBV6-1 and TRBJ1-5, with D possibly matching TRBD1 (6 bases). The germline V gene has CDR1 MNHNS and CDR2 SASEGT. The CDR3 is 14 residues long. Trimming took 6 bases from V and 0 from J, leaving 9 bases between them. The CDR3 loop reads CASRRTASNQPQHF. For the CDR3, the DNA is TGTGCCAGCAGACGGACAGCTAGCAATCAGCCCCAGCATTTT.

The chain links TRBV7-9 to TRBJ2-7; the match to TRBD1 covers 12 bases. The germline CDR1 and CDR2 sequences are SEHNR and FQNEAQ (reference sequence). With V trimmed by 4 bases and J by 6 bases, 7 bases remained unmatched. The CDR3 consists of 15 residues. The CDR3 DNA reads TGTGCCAGCAGCTCATCCCGGGACAGGGGGCGCGAGCAGTACTTC. This translates into CASSSSRDRGREQYF. The whole variable domain, filled in from reference TRBV7-9 and TRBJ2-7, reads DTGVSQNPRHKITKRGQNVTFRCDPISEHNRLYWYRQTLGQGPEFLTYFQNEAQLEKSRLLSDRFSAERPKGSFSTLEIQRTEQGDSAMYLCASSSSRDRGREQYFGPGTRLTVT.

Concerning this clonotype itself: A much larger clone differs by one base, so this may be a read error. The rearrangement links TRBV12-3 or TRBV12-4 to TRBJ2-7, with D maybe TRBD2 (5 bases). The CDR3 runs to 15 residues. V was cut by 6 bases and J by 4 bases, with 19 bases left in between. The CDR3 is CASRSIRTPLYEQYF. The CDR3 DNA follows: TGTGCCAGCAGATCGATACGGACTCCCCTATACGAGCAGTACTTC.

This clonotype showed up just a few times. This chain links TRBV12-3 or TRBV12-4 with TRBJ2-1; TRBD2 matches at 8 bases. The V and J ends lost 6 bases and 10 bases, in that order; junction bases with no gene match: 11. The CDR3 contains 14 residues. CDR3 protein: CASSPWAGGGEQFF. The CDR3, as DNA: TGTGCCAGCAGCCCCTGGGCGGGAGGAGGGGAGCAGTTCTTC.

This clonotype occurred many times. The gene calls are TRBV7-6 and TRBJ1-1; the match to TRBD1 covers 7 bases. The CDR3 sequence is 18 residues long. V gave up 5 bases and J gave up 0 bases; unmatched junction bases: 15. CDR1 SGHVS and CDR2 FNYEAQ come from the germline V gene. The CDR3 loop is CASSPPPGTAFMNTEAFF. CDR3 DNA sequence: TGTGCCAGCAGCCCCCCCCCCGGGACAGCCTTCATGAACACTGAAGCTTTCTTT.

A few counts support this clonotype. V usage is TRBV10-2 and J usage is TRBJ2-5; 8 positions match TRBD2. The CDR3 has 17 residues. J lost 2 bases, V lost 0 bases, and 8 bases had no gene match. The germline CDR1 and CDR2 sequences are WSHSY and SAAADI. The DNA of the CDR3 is TGCGCCAGCAGTGAGTCTCTCGGCGGGGGGCTGCAAGAGACCCAGTACTTC. It encodes CASSESLGGGLQETQYF.